This TCR beta chain was sequenced for a study of T cell repertoires in cytomegalovirus infection. Study conclusions and caveats: CMV-specific TCR beta clonotypes restricted by HLA-C dominated the ex vivo response.

This clonotype has at least ten counts. The antigen is not known. TCRdb re-called the reads with MiXCR, one entry per CDR3 protein. The table records approximately 500,000 distinct CDR3 sequences, 15% to 20% of them present only once. The sequenced sample was CD8+ T cells from PBMCs. This receptor was identified in a human donor in good health (CMV status not recorded). Some clones in this sample may be carry-over from other donors' samples.

The CDR3 spells CASGGPGETQYF. The CDR3 coding sequence is TGTGCCAGCGGTGGACCGGGAGAGACCCAGTACTTC. The chain uses TRBV7-3 and TRBJ2-5; D unresolved. There are 12 residues in the CDR3. CDR1 and CDR2 from the germline V gene are SGHTA and FQGTGA. V lost 8 bases and J 4 bases, leaving 11 bases between the germline ends.